Following are 20 T cell receptor beta chains from one sample sequenced in a study of response to subunit inactivated influenza vaccine. TCRdb redid the calling of the RT-PCR reads with MiXCR, one entry per CDR3 protein. This sample yields 650,000 to 800,000 distinct CDR3 sequences, of which approximately 17% are seen a single time; roughly a tenth belongs to the top ten. The material was PBMCs from blood, obtained roughly 5 days after vaccination. Receptors originate from a man aged 50-60 years who received an inactivated influenza vaccine.

The chain uses TRBV19 and TRBJ2-1; D could derive from TRBD1 or TRBD2 (5 bases each). CDR1 and CDR2 (germline): LNHDA, SQIVND (reference sequence). The germline V and J ends were trimmed by 7 bases and 5 bases, with 18 bases remaining between them. This CDR3 has 15 amino acids. CDR3 nucleotide sequence: TGTGCCAGTAAGATCGGGGAGCGGACAAACAATGAGCAGTTCTTC. This translates into CASKIGERTNNEQFF. Combining the CDR3 with reference TRBV19 and TRBJ2-1 gives the whole variable domain DGGITQSPKYLFRKEGQNVTLSCEQNLNHDAMYWYRQDPGQGLRLIYYSQIVNDFQKGDIAEGYSVSREKKESFPLTVTSAQKNPTAFYLCASKIGERTNNEQFFGPGTRLTVL.

J is TRBJ1-1 and V is TRBV6-5, with D unclear. The CDR3 runs to 14 residues. Trimming left V 2 bases short and J 0 bases short, with 7 bases between. Germline CDR1 MNHEY, CDR2 SVGAGI. CDR3 loop: CASSYRELNTEAFF. The CDR3 bases are TGTGCCAGCAGTTACCGGGAGTTGAACACTGAAGCTTTCTTT.

This clonotype was counted between two and nine times. The chain combines TRBV4-2 with TRBJ2-1, with no clear D. There are 15 residues in the CDR3. Germline V gene data show CDR1 as LGHNA and CDR2 as YNFKEQ. The ends were cut back, 0 bases at V and 2 bases at J, with 8 bases in the middle. This CDR3 reads CASSQDRSAYNEQFF. As DNA, the CDR3 is TGTGCCAGCAGCCAAGATAGGAGCGCCTACAATGAGCAGTTCTTC.

In this sample, this clonotype turned up many times. This rearrangement joins TRBV10-3 to TRBJ1-5, with D tentatively TRBD1 (5 bases). This CDR3 is 12 amino acids long. Germline-derived CDR1 and CDR2 are ENHRY and SYGVKD. Trimming removed 6 bases from V and 9 bases from J, with 12 bases in between. CDR3 residues: CAISQQDGPQHF. The DNA of the CDR3 is TGTGCCATCAGCCAACAGGATGGGCCCCAGCATTTT.

This clonotype was detected only a few times. This chain links TRBV10-3 with TRBJ2-7; maybe TRBD2 (5 bases). Germline V CDR1 and CDR2: ENHRY, SYGVKD. The CDR3 loop spans 15 amino acids. Between the trimmed V and J ends, which lost 10 bases and 6 bases, there was a span of 25 bases. In DNA, the CDR3 is TGTGCCACAGGTGAGGGCCCTTCGGATGGCAGCGAGCAGTACTTC. It translates to CATGEGPSDGSEQYF.

The V gene is TRBV12-3 or TRBV12-4, the J gene TRBJ1-4; D not certain. The germline V and J ends were trimmed by 0 bases and 10 bases, with 15 bases remaining between them. This CDR3 contains 15 residues. The CDR3 DNA sequence: TGTGCCAGCAGTTTAGCGGAGTTGGGTTATGGAAAACTGTTTTTT. Translating it yields CASSLAELGYGKLFF.

The V gene is TRBV20-1, the J gene TRBJ2-7; possible D gene TRBD1, 5 bases. Trimming cost V 0 bases and J 3 bases, with 12 bases left between them. The germline V gene encodes CDR1 DFQATT and CDR2 SNEGSKA (reference sequence). The CDR3 spans 14 residues. The CDR3 nucleotides are TGCAGTGCTAGAGATCGTCAGGGTGGCTACGAGCAGTACTTC. Residues: CSARDRQGGYEQYF.

This clonotype was observed a few times. This chain connects TRBV27 to TRBJ2-2; TRBD2 matches at 11 bases. V dropped 4 bases and J dropped 4; count of bases not matched to a gene: 8. This CDR3 region has 17 residues. CDR1 and CDR2 from the germline V gene are MNHEY and SMNVEV (reference sequence). CDR3 sequence: CASSYIAGGLRTGELFF. CDR3 nucleotide sequence: TGTGCCAGCAGTTACATAGCGGGGGGGCTTCGCACCGGGGAGCTGTTTTTT.

The chain employs TRBV20-1 and TRBJ2-5; D might be TRBD1 (5 bases). Germline-derived CDR1 and CDR2 are DFQATT and SNEGSKA (reference sequence). The CDR3 is made up of 14 amino acids. V was shortened by 0 bases and J by 2 bases, with 10 bases between the two germline ends. The DNA for the CDR3 is TGCAGTGCTAGAGATAACAGGTTTCAAGAGACCCAGTACTTC. Amino acid sequence: CSARDNRFQETQYF.

The chain is built from TRBV6-2 or TRBV6-3 and TRBJ2-7; 7 nucleotides line up with TRBD2. There are 11 residues in the CDR3. The trim removed 6 bases at V and 6 bases at J, leaving 2 bases unmatched. Germline values: CDR1 MNHEY, CDR2 SVGEGT. The DNA for the CDR3 is TGTGCCAGCAGGACTAGCATCGAGCAGTACTTC. Its protein product is CASRTSIEQYF.

The rearrangement joins TRBV6-5 to TRBJ2-3, with TRBD1 identical over 10 bases. There are 12 residues in the CDR3. Germline V gives CDR1 MNHEY, CDR2 SVGAGI. Trimming cost V 6 bases and J 9 bases; bases outside gene matches: 3. CDR3 protein: CASSLTGGTQYF. CDR3 nucleotide sequence: TGTGCCAGCAGCCTGACAGGGGGCACGCAGTATTTT.

The chain combines TRBV10-3 with TRBJ2-2; 9 bases agree with TRBD2. Germline lookup yields CDR1 ENHRY and CDR2 SYGVKD. This CDR3 comprises 14 residues. Trimming removed 10 bases from V and 4 bases from J; junction bases left unmatched: 7. The chain's CDR3 is CASVGLAGTGELFF. The CDR3 DNA sequence: TGTGCCAGTGTGGGACTAGCTGGCACCGGGGAGCTGTTTTTT.

V is TRBV7-9 and J is TRBJ2-1; TRBD2 might be the D (5 bases). The CDR3 totals 15 residues. Deletions cut 6 bases from V and 4 bases from J, with 16 bases between. CDR1 and CDR2 from the germline V gene are SEHNR and FQNEAQ (reference sequence). The CDR3 region is CASRLLDGLYNEQFF. The CDR3 DNA is TGTGCCAGCAGGTTGTTGGATGGACTTTACAATGAGCAGTTCTTC.

This clonotype was seen only a few times. The CDR3, as DNA: TGTGCCAGCTCGGGTGGGCCCCCGACCTACGAGCAGTACTTC. Encoded protein: CASSGGPPTYEQYF. The V call is TRBV18, the J call TRBJ2-7; D is uncertain. The CDR3 spans 14 residues. In germline, CDR1 is KGHSH, CDR2 LQKENI. V was pared by 6 bases and J by 2 bases, with 14 bases between.

The chain has TRBV5-6 and TRBJ2-3; 11 nucleotides line up with TRBD2. Germline assignment: CDR1 SGHDT and CDR2 YYEEEE. With 2 bases clipped from V and 7 bases from J, the junction kept 6 bases outside the gene matches. The CDR3 has 15 amino acids. In DNA form, the CDR3 reads TGTGCCAGCAGCTTTCCGGGACTAGCGGATAATACGCAGTATTTT. Translation gives CASSFPGLADNTQYF.

V gene TRBV7-2 combines with J gene TRBJ1-5; 10 bases map to TRBD1. Per germline, CDR1 SGHTA and CDR2 FQGNSA. CDR3 length equals 17 residues. Unmatched junction bases numbered 8, after V lost 6 bases and J lost 0 bases. The CDR3 is CASSFRTGGISNQPQHF. The CDR3 nucleotides read TGTGCCAGCAGTTTTCGGACAGGGGGTATTAGCAATCAGCCCCAGCATTTT.

The CDR3 loop is CASSSPGGYTF. In nucleotides, the CDR3 is TGTGCCAGCAGTTCTCCTGGTGGCTACACCTTC. The rearrangement links TRBV6-5 to TRBJ1-2; the D is unclear. CDR1 is MNHEY and CDR2 is SVGAGI in the germline V gene. The length of the CDR3 is 11 residues. Deletions cut 4 bases from V and 7 bases from J, with 7 bases between.

This clonotype occurred a few times. The chain recombines TRBV2 with TRBJ1-5; D may be TRBD1 (6 bases). The CDR3 has 15 amino acids. V lost 6 bases, J lost 0 bases, and 12 bases lay in between. Germline V gives CDR1 SNHLY, CDR2 FYNNEI. The CDR3 reads CASRRTENSNQPQHF. CDR3 DNA sequence: TGTGCCAGCAGAAGGACAGAAAATAGCAATCAGCCCCAGCATTTT. The full variable domain, rest sourced from reference TRBV2 and TRBJ1-5, is EPEVTQTPSHQVTQMGQEVILRCVPISNHLYFYWYRQILGQKVEFLVSFYNNEISEKSEIFDDQFSVERPDGSNFTLKIRSTKLEDSAMYFCASRRTENSNQPQHFGDGTRLSIL.

This clonotype was detected only a few times. The chain uses TRBV5-1 and TRBJ2-2; D is perhaps TRBD1 or TRBD2 (5 bases each). V lost 0 bases and J lost 1, with 10 bases in between. There are 16 residues in the CDR3. Germline CDR1 SGHRS, CDR2 YFSETQ. The CDR3: CASSLAGAVNTGELFF. The CDR3 nucleotides read TGCGCCAGCAGCTTGGCCGGGGCCGTGAACACCGGGGAGCTGTTTTTT.

This clonotype was found a few times. V usage is TRBV20-1 and J usage is TRBJ2-7, with 12 nucleotides matching TRBD1. CDR1 and CDR2 from the germline V gene are DFQATT and SNEGSKA (reference sequence). V trimming: 6 bases; J trimming: 6 bases; junction bases outside the gene matches: 6. The CDR3 spans 13 residues. CDR3 in DNA: TGCAGTGCCAGTGGGACAGGGGGCTTCGAGCAGTACTTC. It encodes CSASGTGGFEQYF.